This T cell receptor (beta chain) was documented in a study of blood T cell repertoires in COVID-19. On the study more broadly: Sites in the United States, Italy and Spain provided acute and convalescent COVID-19 samples. PBMCs, B-cell-depleted T cells, or T cells provided the cDNA or gDNA that made up the material.

Original data processing: Estimates of nucleated cell counts were drawn from the amplification of reference gene primers. The table came from immunoSEQ multiplex PCR; TCRdb's copy has only in-frame clones and leaves some out. Clonal size and the V and J genes are those of that table, whereas D and trimming came from the DNA. The sample contains 200,000 or so clones, 80% to 90% of which appear only once. This clone was observed a single time. V was cut by 0 bases and J by 3 bases, with 11 bases left in between. The CDR3 spans 15 residues. The V gene's germline CDR1 is SGHAT and CDR2 FQNNGV. The sequence derives from a woman aged 45 to 65 with acute or convalescent COVID-19. The sample comprised peripheral blood. J is TRBJ1-1 and V is TRBV11-2; D gene unclear. The CDR3 loop reads CASSLDVGEDTEAFF. DNA of the CDR3: TGTGCCAGCAGCTTAGATGTGGGAGAGGACACTGAAGCTTTCTTT. Full variable domain (rest looked up from reference TRBV11-2 and TRBJ1-1): EAGVAQSPRYKIIEKRQSVAFWCNPISGHATLYWYQQILGQGPKLLIQFQNNGVVDDSQLPKDRFSAERLKGVDSTLKIQPAKLEDSAVYLCASSLDVGEDTEAFFGQGTRLTVV.